This T cell receptor (beta chain) was captured by sequencing in a study of molecular identifiers for immune sequencing clone quantification. Study results and limitations: Clones with over 20 RNA copies captured over 98% of effector molecules but under 1% of naive ones.

A word on this clonotype: Its antigen is undetermined.

Listed TCR primers, together with previously described methods, were used for the bulk TCR libraries. TCRdb re-called the PCR reads with MiXCR, one entry per CDR3 protein. Here the sample spans approximately 90,000 distinct CDR3 sequences, over 20% being singletons. This CDR3 is 18 amino acids long. Germline V gene data show CDR1 as MNHEY and CDR2 as SVGAGI. The V end lost 0 bases, the J end lost 0 bases, and 18 bases lay between the germline ends. The TCR originated in a human donor in good health. Some libraries in this study had Jurkat cell RNA spiked in. The sequenced material came from naive CD8+ T cells from blood, with Jurkat cell RNA spiked in. Subset noted: FACS-sorted CD8+CD4-CCR7+CD45RA+ naive T cells. The V and J genes are TRBV6-5 and TRBJ2-7; D possibly matches TRBD1 or TRBD2 (5 bases each). CDR3 region: CASSYSPLGTASSYEQYF. In DNA, the CDR3 is TGTGCCAGCAGTTACTCTCCCCTCGGGACCGCGAGCTCCTACGAGCAGTACTTC.